This is a list of T cell receptor beta chains from one sample in a study of cytomegalovirus exposure and HLA in healthy donors. The table came from immunoSEQ multiplex PCR; TCRdb's copy has only in-frame clones and leaves some out. The sample yields roughly 180,000 clones, 75% to 85% seen once. Sequenced sample: PBMCs. The receptor set was obtained from a woman under 40 in good health and CMV-seropositive. The CDR3 runs from the conserved cysteine through the conserved F or W. Fields, in order: J gene, V gene, CDR3 protein.

J gene: TRBJ2-5
V gene: TRBV15
CDR3 protein: CATSRGTRGETQYF

J gene: TRBJ2-7
V gene: TRBV27
CDR3 protein: CASSPRDRGSYEQYF

J gene: TRBJ2-3
V gene: TRBV19
CDR3 protein: CASSITGATDTQYF

J gene: TRBJ1-6
V gene: TRBV7-9
CDR3 protein: CASSPPAGGGNSPLHF

J gene: TRBJ2-7
V gene: TRBV19
CDR3 protein: CASSISENSYEQYF

J gene: TRBJ2-7
V gene: TRBV10-3
CDR3 protein: CAISEGREGYEQYF

J gene: TRBJ1-2
V gene: TRBV9
CDR3 protein: CASSVGFGQTGYTF

J gene: TRBJ2-1
V gene: TRBV6-5
CDR3 protein: CASRGSGGFNEQFF

J gene: TRBJ2-1
V gene: TRBV27
CDR3 protein: CASSLSLAAGAYNEQFF

J gene: TRBJ2-1
V gene: TRBV11-2
CDR3 protein: CASSLSAGANEQFF

J gene: TRBJ2-7
V gene: TRBV6-1
CDR3 protein: CASSAWDRPYEQYF

J gene: TRBJ2-3
V gene: TRBV20-1
CDR3 protein: CSAAVADTQYF

J gene: TRBJ2-2
V gene: TRBV7-9
CDR3 protein: CSSSSPWTSEAGELFF

J gene: TRBJ2-6
V gene: TRBV6-5
CDR3 protein: CASSEGTERHF

J gene: TRBJ1-5
V gene: TRBV7-2
CDR3 protein: CASSLGGGGSWPQHF

J gene: TRBJ2-5
V gene: TRBV28
CDR3 protein: CASTRGAEETQYF

J gene: TRBJ2-1
V gene: TRBV7-9
CDR3 protein: CASSATSRAVDEQFF

J gene: TRBJ2-3
V gene: TRBV7-2
CDR3 protein: CASSLASRGTDTQYF

J gene: TRBJ2-5
V gene: TRBV28
CDR3 protein: CASSSTGQGETQYF

J gene: TRBJ2-7
V gene: TRBV5-1
CDR3 protein: CASSLGEAIYEQYF

J gene: TRBJ2-2
V gene: TRBV4-2
CDR3 protein: CASSPYFSGTSGVNTGELFF

J gene: TRBJ1-2
V gene: TRBV5-1
CDR3 protein: CASSLDRGFDGYTF

J gene: TRBJ2-3
V gene: TRBV5-5
CDR3 protein: CASSLWRTDTQYF

J gene: TRBJ1-2
V gene: TRBV6-5
CDR3 protein: CASSPGTGGRYGYTF

J gene: TRBJ2-7
V gene: TRBV7-7
CDR3 protein: CASSLGSGDTYEQYF

J gene: TRBJ1-2
V gene: TRBV4-3
CDR3 protein: CASSQDTWDNGYTF

J gene: TRBJ1-5
V gene: TRBV2
CDR3 protein: CASSERQGGRGNQPQHF

J gene: TRBJ1-6
V gene: TRBV6-5
CDR3 protein: CASSYSSGLLNSPLHF

J gene: TRBJ1-2
V gene: TRBV6-5
CDR3 protein: CASYAGEKDYGYTF

J gene: TRBJ2-7
V gene: TRBV29-1
CDR3 protein: CSVEDRRGTYEQYF

J gene: -
V gene: TRBV7-2
CDR3 protein: CASSAVGQGRNYEQYF

J gene: TRBJ2-5
V gene: TRBV6-5
CDR3 protein: CASSKGTGVPGEQYF

J gene: TRBJ2-5
V gene: TRBV7-2
CDR3 protein: CASSTAGGETQYF

J gene: TRBJ2-1
V gene: TRBV5-1
CDR3 protein: CASSPWGDRETYSYNEQFF

J gene: TRBJ2-3
V gene: TRBV7-9
CDR3 protein: CASSPTGLGTDTQYF

J gene: TRBJ1-5
V gene: TRBV19
CDR3 protein: CASTRTGGNQPQHF

J gene: TRBJ2-6
V gene: TRBV4-3
CDR3 protein: CASSGGFSGANVLTF

J gene: TRBJ2-3
V gene: TRBV7-3
CDR3 protein: CASSLRVASDTQYF

J gene: TRBJ1-2
V gene: TRBV7-9
CDR3 protein: CASSPLGGGANYGYTF

J gene: TRBJ2-7
V gene: TRBV28
CDR3 protein: CASSLGDNSYEQYF

J gene: TRBJ2-3
V gene: TRBV11-2
CDR3 protein: CASSSGDRVRTDTQYF

J gene: TRBJ1-5
V gene: TRBV29-1
CDR3 protein: CSVEGQGAGQPQHF

J gene: TRBJ1-1
V gene: TRBV27
CDR3 protein: CASSVSGIAGTEAFF

J gene: TRBJ1-2
V gene: TRBV20-1
CDR3 protein: CSASSVYGYTF

J gene: TRBJ2-7
V gene: TRBV5-1
CDR3 protein: CASSDKGQGDEQYF

J gene: TRBJ2-7
V gene: TRBV18
CDR3 protein: CASSPKRSGGSYEQYF

J gene: TRBJ2-1
V gene: TRBV5-4
CDR3 protein: CASSLGTGNEQFF

J gene: TRBJ2-7
V gene: TRBV6-6
CDR3 protein: CASSSTGTGYEQYF

J gene: TRBJ2-1
V gene: TRBV7-2
CDR3 protein: CASSFTGSSYNEQFF

J gene: -
V gene: TRBV2
CDR3 protein: CASRVRTAAGYEQYF

J gene: TRBJ2-1
V gene: TRBV4-1
CDR3 protein: CASSQDGLAGEEQFF

J gene: TRBJ1-2
V gene: TRBV11-2
CDR3 protein: CASSPRPGQDNYGYTF

J gene: TRBJ1-5
V gene: TRBV4-2
CDR3 protein: CASSQEGSSQPQHF

J gene: TRBJ2-1
V gene: TRBV4-3
CDR3 protein: CASSQDPAGGTNEQFF

J gene: TRBJ1-1
V gene: TRBV4-1
CDR3 protein: CASSLGADTEAFF

J gene: TRBJ2-7
V gene: TRBV6-5
CDR3 protein: CASSRGRGLAYEQYF

J gene: TRBJ1-1
V gene: TRBV28
CDR3 protein: CASRPSGGASTEAFF

J gene: TRBJ2-3
V gene: TRBV4-1
CDR3 protein: CASSQGRGTDTQYF

J gene: TRBJ2-1
V gene: TRBV18
CDR3 protein: CASSHSSPGSDTYNEQFF